This T cell receptor (beta chain) comes out of a study of T cell changes during pregnancy in multiple sclerosis. Sequenced by immunoSEQ multiplex PCR; TCRdb stores in-frame clones only, minus some. The top ten hold less than 0.95% of the sample, which has approximately 44,000 clones, about 90% seen once. Germline trimming cut 0 bases from V and 4 bases from J; bases unmatched to any gene: 4. Germline V lookup: CDR1 LNHNV, CDR2 YYDKDF (reference sequence). CDR3 length: 15 amino acids. Sample: CD4+ T cells from peripheral blood mononuclear cells, taken before pregnancy. This clonotype was sampled from a female donor with multiple sclerosis, enrolled in a pregnancy study. The genes are TRBV15 and TRBJ2-5; 8 positions match TRBD1. The CDR3 reads CATSRDDRGGETQYF. CDR3 in DNA: TGTGCCACCAGCAGAGATGACAGGGGTGGAGAGACCCAGTACTTC.